This TCR beta chain was sequenced in a study of human T cells and chemical hapten exposure. Overall study results and limits: Controls had significantly fewer large CDR3 similarity clusters than were formed by expanded TCRs.

One entry per CDR3 protein results from TCRdb running MiXCR on the RACE reads. The data show 65,000 to 90,000 distinct CDR3 sequences, about 14% seen once. This clonotype was detected many times. What it recognizes is unknown. CDR3 length: 15 residues. The germline V gene has CDR1 SEHNR and CDR2 FQNEAQ (reference sequence). The trim removed 2 bases at V and 9 bases at J, leaving 9 bases unmatched. The time point is: pre-sensitization, week 0. Documented treatment: therapeutic diphenylcyclopropenone sensitization with weekly scalp DPC. This TCR was sampled from a woman aged 45-65 years with alopecia areata. Some clones in this sample may be carry-over from other donors' samples. Sequenced material: whole blood, taken in connection with sensitization to the hapten diphenylcyclopropenone (DPC). This rearrangement joins TRBV7-9 to TRBJ2-1; TRBD2 matches at 8 bases. DNA for the CDR3: TGTGCCAGCAGCTTAACGGGAGGGGTTCTAAGTGAGCAGTTCTTC. Translating it yields CASSLTGGVLSEQFF.